One and the same sample provided the 9 T cell receptor beta chains below, sequenced in a study of T cell responses to AZD1222 COVID-19 vaccine (dated by TCRdb to the early 2020s). According to the study, the label for this sample's time point signals: baseline before first vaccination. The library was prepared using the immunoSEQ multiplex PCR assay. TCRdb took this table from immuneACCESS and kept in-frame rearrangements with V and J called. Such tables lack part of the clones; where checked against another copy, unresolved V genes explain under half of the gap, and the rest is unexplained. Within this sample are under 150,000 clones, with about nine tenths of them counted one time only. The ten largest clones take up around 3.7% of the sample. This sample comprised peripheral blood, obtained on day 0 of AZD1222 vaccination. The receptors here all came from an adult in good health.

DNA of the CDR3: TGTGCCAGCAGCGTTGTCCCCGGGACTAACACAGATACGCAGTATTTT. Amino acids: CASSVVPGTNTDTQYF. The V gene is TRBV9, the J gene TRBJ2-3; 7 bases fit TRBD2. This CDR3 comprises 16 residues. Germline CDR1 is SGDLS and CDR2 is YYNGEE. The V and J ends lost 2 bases and 2 bases, in that order; junction bases with no gene match: 8.

V gene TRBV5-4 combines with J gene TRBJ2-3; weak D call: TRBD2 (6 bases). This CDR3 is 15 amino acids long. The germline CDR1 and CDR2 sequences are SGHNT and YYREEE (reference sequence). V gave up 3 bases and J gave up 4 bases, with 15 bases separating them. The CDR3 bases are TGTGCCAGCAGCTCTCTCCGACTAGGGGCAGATACGCAGTATTTT. It yields the protein CASSSLRLGADTQYF.

V and J are TRBV5-1 and TRBJ2-1, with TRBD2 matching 7 bases. V trimming: 5 bases; J trimming: 2 bases; junction bases outside the gene matches: 7. The CDR3 sequence is 15 residues long. Germline CDR1 SGHRS, CDR2 YFSETQ. DNA of the CDR3: TGCGCCAGCAGTACGGGAGGCGACCCCTACAATGAGCAGTTCTTC. Residues: CASSTGGDPYNEQFF.

The V gene is TRBV3-1 (or the pseudogene TRBV3-2), the J gene TRBJ1-2; possibly TRBD1 for D (6 bases). This CDR3 is built from 13 residues. Germline CDR1 LGHDT, CDR2 YNNKEL (reference sequence). V lost 1 base, J lost 6 bases, and 9 bases lay in between. CDR3 amino acids: CASSQVYRDGYTF. DNA of the CDR3: TGTGCCAGCAGCCAAGTATACAGGGATGGCTACACCTTC.

The CDR3 spells CASSPPGVAGSSYEQYF. The CDR3, as DNA: TGTGCCAGCAGCCCTCCGGGGGTAGCGGGAAGCTCCTACGAGCAGTACTTC. The chain carries TRBV7-9 and TRBJ2-7; 8 positions match TRBD2. The CDR3 runs 17 residues. V was pared by 5 bases and J by 0 bases, with 12 bases of the junction left unmatched. Germline CDR1 reads SEHNR; CDR2 reads FQNEAQ (reference sequence). The complete variable domain, with remaining parts taken from reference TRBV7-9 and TRBJ2-7, reads DTGVSQNPRHKITKRGQNVTFRCDPISEHNRLYWYRQTLGQGPEFLTYFQNEAQLEKSRLLSDRFSAERPKGSFSTLEIQRTEQGDSAMYLCASSPPGVAGSSYEQYFGPGTRLTVT.

The chain couples TRBV11-2 to TRBJ1-2; D is unclear. The CDR3 sequence is 13 residues long. Germline V CDR1 and CDR2: SGHAT, FQNNGV. V was clipped by 1 base and J by 8 bases, with 11 bases between them. CDR3 protein: CASSLVSSYGYTF. The CDR3, as DNA: TGTGCCAGCAGCTTAGTTAGTTCCTACGGCTACACCTTC.

The chain joins TRBV11-2 to TRBJ2-5, with D possibly matching TRBD2 (6 bases). This CDR3 has 13 residues. V lost 5 bases, J lost 5 bases, and 12 bases lay in between. Per the germline V gene, CDR1 is SGHAT and CDR2 is FQNNGV. CDR3 sequence reads: CASSGGTRETQYF. The DNA of the CDR3 is TGTGCCAGCAGCGGGGGGACTCGGGAGACCCAGTACTTC.

In this sample, this clone turned up a few times. The gene calls are TRBV14 and TRBJ2-3; 7 bases fit TRBD1. CDR1 and CDR2 from the germline V gene are SGHDN and FVKESK. V gave up 3 bases and J gave up 9 bases; unmatched junction bases: 0. The CDR3 loop spans 11 amino acids. CDR3 DNA sequence: TGTGCCAGCAGCCAGGACAGGACGCAGTATTTT. Its translation: CASSQDRTQYF.

The chain recombines TRBV30 with TRBJ1-1; no clear D gene. This CDR3 region has 12 residues. Germline V CDR1 and CDR2: GTSNPN, SVGIG (reference sequence). The V gene lost 1 base and the J gene lost 4 bases, with 7 bases spanning the gap. The CDR3 sequence is CAWSGWSTEAFF. Here the CDR3 DNA reads TGTGCCTGGAGTGGATGGAGCACTGAAGCTTTCTTT.